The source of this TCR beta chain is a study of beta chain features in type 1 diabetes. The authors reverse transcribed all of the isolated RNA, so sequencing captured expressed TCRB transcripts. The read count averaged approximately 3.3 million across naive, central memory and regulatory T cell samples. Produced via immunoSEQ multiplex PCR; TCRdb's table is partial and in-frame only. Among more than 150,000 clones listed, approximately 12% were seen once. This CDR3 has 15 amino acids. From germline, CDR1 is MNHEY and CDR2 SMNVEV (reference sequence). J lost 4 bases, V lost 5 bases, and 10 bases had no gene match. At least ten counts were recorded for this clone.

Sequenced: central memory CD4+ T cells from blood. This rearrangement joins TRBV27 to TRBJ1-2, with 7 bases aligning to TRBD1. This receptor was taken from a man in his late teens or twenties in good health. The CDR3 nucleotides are TGTGCCAGCAGTCTCCAAGGTGGACAGGTCTATGGCTACACCTTC. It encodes CASSLQGGQVYGYTF.